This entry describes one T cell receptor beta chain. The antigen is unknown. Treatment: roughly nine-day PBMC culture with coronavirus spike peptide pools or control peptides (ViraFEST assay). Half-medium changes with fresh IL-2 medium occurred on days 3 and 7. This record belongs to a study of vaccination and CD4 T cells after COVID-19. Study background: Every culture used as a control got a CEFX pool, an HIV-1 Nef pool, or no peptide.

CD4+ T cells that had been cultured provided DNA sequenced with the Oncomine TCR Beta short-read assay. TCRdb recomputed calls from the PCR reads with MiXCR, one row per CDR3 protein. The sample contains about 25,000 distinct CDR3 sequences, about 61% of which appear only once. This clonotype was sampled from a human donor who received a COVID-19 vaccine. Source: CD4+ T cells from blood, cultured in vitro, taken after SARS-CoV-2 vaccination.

Here the CDR3 reads CASSLAETQYF. The CDR3 nucleotides read TGTGCCAGCAGTTTAGCGGAGACCCAGTACTTC. This chain connects TRBV12-3 or TRBV12-4 to TRBJ2-5; D call uncertain. The CDR3 spans 11 residues. V was pared by 0 bases and J by 5 bases, with 1 base between.